The 20 T cell receptor beta chains below all came from one sample that was sequenced in a study of PD-1 blockade in classical Hodgkin lymphoma. The sample's time point: cycle 4 day 1 (C4D1), after about 6 weeks of nivolumab. After autologous stem cell transplantation all patients relapsed, and prior brentuximab vedotin exposure differed between cohorts. The protocol was immunoSEQ multiplex PCR, while the TCRdb copy is restricted to in-frame clones and leaves out a portion. The data hold about 23,000 clones, with roughly 88% observed a single time. Specimen: peripheral blood mononuclear cells (PBMCs), collected before the fourth cycle of nivolumab. These receptors came from a human donor with classical Hodgkin lymphoma.

The rearrangement uses TRBV4-1 and TRBJ2-5, with 11 bases aligning to TRBD2. With 3 bases clipped from V and 2 bases from J, the junction kept 5 bases outside the gene matches. Germline CDR1 is MGHRA and CDR2 is YSYEKL. The CDR3 has 16 amino acids. The CDR3 sequence: CASSQATSGNQETQYF. Written as DNA, the CDR3 is TGCGCCAGCAGCCAGGCGACTAGCGGGAATCAAGAGACCCAGTACTTC.

A note on this clone: A read error may account for a junction end that differs from germline. This chain joins TRBV18 and TRBJ2-1, with TRBD2 identical over 8 bases. The length of the CDR3 is 13 residues. CDR1 KGHSH and CDR2 LQKENI come from the germline V gene. The CDR3 nucleotides read TGTGCCAGCTCACCACAGCAACGGGAGGGCCCCCTCTTC. Amino acids: CASSPQQREGPLF. Full variable domain (outside the CDR3, taken from reference TRBV18 and TRBJ2-1): NAGVMQNPRHLVRRRGQEARLRCSPMKGHSHVYWYRQLPEEGLKFMVYLQKENIIDESGMPKERFSAEFPKEGPSILRIQQVVRGDSAAYFCASSPQQREGPLFGPGTRLTVL.

This clone was detected once. The rearrangement joins TRBV27 to TRBJ1-1; D not resolved. In germline, CDR1 is MNHEY, CDR2 SMNVEV (reference sequence). Trimming removed 5 bases from V and 1 base from J, with 17 bases in between. This CDR3 has 16 residues. CDR3 loop: CASSLRFRYENTEAFF. The CDR3 DNA sequence: TGTGCCAGCAGTCTCCGTTTTAGATATGAGAACACTGAAGCTTTCTTT.

V is TRBV29-1 and J is TRBJ1-2; 7 bases map to TRBD1. The trim removed 5 bases at V and 8 bases at J, leaving 11 bases unmatched. This CDR3 is built from 13 residues. Germline V gene lookup returns CDR1 SQVTM and CDR2 ANQGSEA. CDR3 in amino acids: CSVRTGDWGGYTF. The CDR3 nucleotides read TGCAGCGTTAGAACAGGGGATTGGGGGGGCTACACCTTC.

This clone came up once. The chain employs TRBV6-5 and TRBJ2-7; 9 nucleotides line up with TRBD1. The trim removed 2 bases at V and 5 bases at J, leaving 4 bases unmatched. CDR1 and CDR2 (germline): MNHEY, SVGAGI. The CDR3 consists of 14 residues. The CDR3 protein is CASSYQQGANEQYF. The CDR3 nucleotides are TGTGCCAGCAGTTACCAACAGGGGGCGAACGAGCAGTACTTC.

The chain employs TRBV2 and TRBJ2-7; 9 bases agree with TRBD2. This CDR3 contains 16 residues. CDR1 and CDR2 from the germline V gene are SNHLY and FYNNEI. With 7 bases clipped from V and 4 bases from J, the junction kept 14 bases outside the gene matches. CDR3 nucleotides: TGTGCCAGCAACGAAGGTCGTAGCGGGGGTCCTTACGAGCAGTACTTC. It specifies CASNEGRSGGPYEQYF.

The genes are TRBV6-1 and TRBJ2-3; D gene uncertain. CDR1 is MNHNS, CDR2 SASEGT, per germline. Between the trimmed V and J ends, which lost 4 bases and 3 bases, there was a span of 8 bases. This CDR3 is 13 amino acids long. CDR3 in amino acids: CASSAVTTDTQYF. CDR3 nucleotide sequence: TGTGCCAGCAGTGCCGTAACTACAGATACGCAGTATTTT.

The rearrangement uses TRBV12-5 and TRBJ2-5; D possibly uses TRBD1 or TRBD2 (6 bases each). V was trimmed by 0 bases and J by 6 bases, leaving 14 bases between them. The germline CDR1 and CDR2 sequences are LGHNT and FRNRAP. The CDR3 spans 15 residues. The CDR3 region is CASGLVHGGRQTQYF. The CDR3 nucleotides are TGTGCTAGTGGTTTGGTACACGGGGGCAGGCAGACCCAGTACTTC.

This clone came up a few times. The chain is built from TRBV5-4 and TRBJ2-7; 7 bases line up with TRBD2. CDR1 SGHNT and CDR2 YYREEE come from the germline V gene (reference sequence). V lost 1 base and J lost 0; bases outside the gene matches: 10. The CDR3 runs to 17 residues. This CDR3 is CASSLWPGGPSSYEQYF. CDR3 nucleotides: TGTGCCAGCAGCTTGTGGCCGGGAGGCCCTAGCTCCTACGAGCAGTACTTC.

V usage is TRBV5-1 and J usage is TRBJ1-5; no reliable D call. The CDR3 spans 14 residues. CDR1 is SGHRS and CDR2 is YFSETQ in the germline V gene. Trimming stripped 4 bases from V and 3 bases from J, with 11 bases between. The CDR3 loop is CASSSGRINQPQHF. CDR3 in DNA: TGCGCCAGCAGCAGCGGACGTATCAATCAGCCCCAGCATTTT.

This rearrangement joins TRBV14 to TRBJ2-3; 9 bases match TRBD1. The CDR3 has 17 amino acids. Germline CDR1 SGHDN, CDR2 FVKESK. After removal of 3 bases from V and 6 bases from J, the junction contained 13 bases not matched to a gene. CDR3 sequence (DNA): TGTGCCAGCAGCCAGAGGGGGCCGGGACAGGGACCGGATACGCAGTATTTT. Translated, it gives CASSQRGPGQGPDTQYF.

The chain carries TRBV19 and TRBJ2-1, with TRBD2 identical over 11 bases. CDR1 and CDR2 from the germline V gene are LNHDA and SQIVND (reference sequence). Germline trimming cut 4 bases from V and 7 bases from J; bases unmatched to any gene: 6. The CDR3 totals 15 residues. CDR3 nucleotides: TGTGCCAGTAGTAATTTAGCGGGGGGGCGGAATGAGCAGTTCTTC. Translating gives CASSNLAGGRNEQFF.

The chain uses TRBV19 and TRBJ1-2; TRBD1 matches at 9 bases. V shed 3 bases, J shed 4 bases, and the junction held 3 bases outside the gene matches. This CDR3 comprises 14 residues. Germline-derived CDR1 and CDR2 are LNHDA and SQIVND (reference sequence). In DNA form, the CDR3 reads TGTGCCAGTAGTATGGGGACAGGGACCTATGGCTACACCTTC. Translated: CASSMGTGTYGYTF.

This CDR3 reads CAITPSGGRGIYGYTF. In DNA, the CDR3 is TGTGCCATCACGCCCAGTGGGGGTAGAGGGATCTATGGCTACACCTTC. The rearrangement uses TRBV10-3 and TRBJ1-2; weak D call: TRBD1 (5 bases). The CDR3 is made up of 16 amino acids. Trimming took off 7 bases at V and 4 bases at J, with 22 bases between the two ends. Germline-derived CDR1 and CDR2 are ENHRY and SYGVKD.

The chain joins TRBV5-6 to TRBJ2-3; TRBD2 is a possible D gene (6 bases). Germline V gene sequence: CDR1 SGHDT, CDR2 YYEEEE. The CDR3 consists of 13 residues. Trimming stripped 4 bases from V and 2 bases from J, with 8 bases between. As DNA, the CDR3 is TGTGCCAGCAGCCAGGACTACACAGATACGCAGTATTTT. Protein product: CASSQDYTDTQYF.

The chain couples TRBV7-6 to TRBJ2-1; 8 bases line up with TRBD2. V shed 0 bases and J 12 bases; nucleotides not matched to a gene: 10. Germline V CDR1 and CDR2: SGHVS, FNYEAQ. There are 15 residues in the CDR3. DNA of the CDR3: TGTGCCAGCAGCTTAGCTAGGAGGGAGCGGGGGACGCAGTTCTTC. Residues: CASSLARRERGTQFF.

The rearrangement links TRBV2 to TRBJ2-1; D is ambiguous. Germline assignment: CDR1 SNHLY and CDR2 FYNNEI. The V end lost 3 bases, the J end lost 4 bases, and 7 bases lay between the germline ends. This CDR3 comprises 13 residues. Here the CDR3 DNA reads TGTGCCAGCAGTGAGTTCAGTTACAATGAGCAGTTCTTC. Its protein product is CASSEFSYNEQFF. Using reference TRBV2 and TRBJ2-1 for the parts outside the CDR3, the full variable domain is EPEVTQTPSHQVTQMGQEVILRCVPISNHLYFYWYRQILGQKVEFLVSFYNNEISEKSEIFDDQFSVERPDGSNFTLKIRSTKLEDSAMYFCASSEFSYNEQFFGPGTRLTVL.

This chain joins TRBV4-2 and TRBJ2-7, with D hard to call. The CDR3 is 15 residues long. Per germline, CDR1 LGHNA and CDR2 YNFKEQ. V was pared by 0 bases and J by 3 bases, with 12 bases between. This CDR3 is CASSQDSVPVYEQYF. CDR3 coding DNA: TGTGCCAGCAGCCAAGATTCCGTCCCCGTCTACGAGCAGTACTTC.

V usage is TRBV19 and J usage is TRBJ1-4; D is perhaps TRBD1 (5 bases). This CDR3 region has 14 residues. CDR1 is LNHDA, CDR2 SQIVND, per germline (reference sequence). V lost 7 bases and J 3 bases, leaving 12 bases between the germline ends. CDR3: CASTRGYPNEKLFF. CDR3 nucleotides: TGTGCCAGTACGCGGGGGTACCCTAATGAAAAACTGTTTTTT.

The gene calls are TRBV18 and TRBJ2-7, with D possibly called TRBD1 or TRBD2 (5 bases each). The CDR3 sequence is 15 residues long. Trimming shortened V by 5 bases and J by 2 bases, and 16 bases separated the two germline ends. Germline assignment: CDR1 KGHSH and CDR2 LQKENI. The CDR3 nucleotides read TGTGCCAGCTCATCTGCCCGGGACCGTACCTACGAGCAGTACTTC. This codes for CASSSARDRTYEQYF.